This entry lists 29 T cell receptor beta chains sequenced from one sample in a study of blood T cell repertoires in COVID-19. Profiling relied on immunoSEQ multiplex PCR, and the TCRdb table lists in-frame clones only, not all of them. The sample yields roughly 200,000 clones, 70% to 90% seen once. Source material: peripheral blood. The receptors originated from a man aged 60 to 69 with acute or convalescent COVID-19.

This clone was observed a handful of times. The V call is TRBV6-4, the J call TRBJ2-6; a possible D gene is TRBD1 (6 bases). Trimming left V 6 bases short and J 4 bases short, with 10 bases between. CDR3 length: 14 residues. Germline V gene data show CDR1 as MRHNA and CDR2 as SNTAGT. CDR3 in amino acids: CASSNRAGANVLTF. DNA for the CDR3: TGTGCCAGCAGCAACAGGGCCGGGGCCAACGTCCTGACTTTC.

CDR3 protein: CASSASGQHNEQFF. The CDR3 bases are TGTGCCAGTAGTGCTAGCGGACAACACAATGAGCAGTTCTTC. The chain employs TRBV19 and TRBJ2-1; 7 positions match TRBD2. The germline CDR1 and CDR2 sequences are LNHDA and SQIVND (reference sequence). This CDR3 region has 14 residues. V dropped 5 bases and J dropped 5; count of bases not matched to a gene: 6. The full variable domain, completed using reference TRBV19 and TRBJ2-1, is DGGITQSPKYLFRKEGQNVTLSCEQNLNHDAMYWYRQDPGQGLRLIYYSQIVNDFQKGDIAEGYSVSREKKESFPLTVTSAQKNPTAFYLCASSASGQHNEQFFGPGTRLTVL.

The rearrangement joins TRBV7-2 to TRBJ1-4; 8 bases map to TRBD1. The V segment lost 5 bases and the J segment 8 bases; nucleotides outside the gene matches: 10. The V gene's germline CDR1 is SGHTA and CDR2 FQGNSA. The CDR3 spans 15 residues. The CDR3 nucleotides read TGTGCCAGCAGCCCCAGGACAGGGCCCCCCGAAAAACTGTTTTTT. It yields the protein CASSPRTGPPEKLFF. The full variable domain, rest sourced from reference TRBV7-2 and TRBJ1-4, is GAGVSQSPSNKVTEKGKDVELRCDPISGHTALYWYRQSLGQGLEFLIYFQGNSAPDKSGLPSDRFSAERTGGSVSTLTIQRTQQEDSAVYLCASSPRTGPPEKLFFGSGTQLSVL.

This chain connects TRBV15 to TRBJ2-7; 8 nucleotides match TRBD1. This CDR3 has 15 residues. In germline, CDR1 is LNHNV, CDR2 YYDKDF (reference sequence). V trimming: 3 bases; J trimming: 0 bases; junction bases outside the gene matches: 4. This CDR3 is CATSSRDRSSYEQYF. The CDR3 DNA reads as TGTGCCACCAGCAGCCGGGACAGGAGCTCCTACGAGCAGTACTTC. The full variable domain, with the rest looked up from reference TRBV15 and TRBJ2-7, is DAMVIQNPRYQVTQFGKPVTLSCSQTLNHNVMYWYQQKSSQAPKLLFHYYDKDFNNEADTPDNFQSRRPNTSFCFLDIRSPGLGDTAMYLCATSSRDRSSYEQYFGPGTRLTVT.

Comment on this clone: An end of the junction differs from the germline gene, which may be a read error. This chain connects TRBV7-9 to TRBJ1-1, with a possible D match to TRBD1 (5 bases). The CDR3 is made up of 12 amino acids. Germline-derived CDR1 and CDR2 are SEHNR and FQNEAQ (reference sequence). The CDR3 DNA sequence: TGTGCCAGCAGGTTAGAGGGGACTGAAGCTTTCTTT. Translating gives CASRLEGTEAFF.

V and J are TRBV7-9 and TRBJ2-1; 9 nucleotides align to TRBD1. Germline CDR1 is SEHNR and CDR2 is FQNEAQ (reference sequence). This CDR3 comprises 15 residues. V lost 4 bases and J lost 3; bases outside the gene matches: 4. CDR3 coding DNA: TGTGCCAGCAGCTCGGGACAGGGAGGCTACAATGAGCAGTTCTTC. Residues: CASSSGQGGYNEQFF.

The rearrangement joins TRBV6-4 to TRBJ2-1, with D perhaps matching TRBD1 (5 bases). The germline gives CDR1 MRHNA, CDR2 SNTAGT. The length of the CDR3 is 12 residues. V shed 6 bases and J shed 7 bases, with 10 bases lying between them. The CDR3 DNA reads as TGTGCCAGCAGCGCTGACAGAAATGAGCAGTTCTTC. This gives the protein CASSADRNEQFF.

The chain has TRBV19 and TRBJ1-3; D is unclear. TRBJ2-2 matches the DNA end more closely, so the J call is doubtful. Germline-derived CDR1 and CDR2 are LNHDA and SQIVND (reference sequence). The CDR3 runs 12 residues. CDR3 bases: TGTGCCAGTAAAAGGTTTACCGGGGAGCTGTTTTTT. It encodes CASKRFTGELFF.

The rearrangement joins TRBV9 to TRBJ2-1; 11 positions agree with TRBD2. V lost 4 bases, J lost 4 bases, and 4 bases stayed unmatched. CDR1 is SGDLS and CDR2 is YYNGEE in the germline V gene. The CDR3 consists of 15 residues. The CDR3 coding sequence is TGTGCCAGCAGCCCCGGGACTAGCGGATACAATGAGCAGTTCTTC. Amino acids: CASSPGTSGYNEQFF.

The chain combines TRBV18 with TRBJ2-5, with TRBD1 as a possible D gene (5 bases). From germline, CDR1 is KGHSH and CDR2 LQKENI. The V end was cut by 0 bases, the J end by 4 bases, with 12 bases between. The CDR3 has 15 residues. DNA of the CDR3: TGTGCCAGCTCACCACCACAGGATCGAGGAGAGACCCAGTACTTC. It codes for CASSPPQDRGETQYF.

This clone showed up just once. V is TRBV4-1 and J is TRBJ1-1; TRBD1 matches at 7 bases. The CDR3 length is 15 residues. The germline V gene has CDR1 MGHRA and CDR2 YSYEKL. J gave up 5 bases and V 2 bases, and 8 bases lay outside the gene matches. The CDR3: CASSQSPRGRTEAFF. Written as DNA, the CDR3 is TGCGCCAGCAGCCAATCCCCGAGGGGGCGAACTGAAGCTTTCTTT.

The rearrangement uses TRBV7-2 and TRBJ1-2; 8 nucleotides match TRBD1. J was trimmed by 0 bases and V by 5 bases; bases with no gene match: 5. The germline V gene has CDR1 SGHTA and CDR2 FQGNSA. The CDR3 contains 15 residues. CDR3 sequence: CASSPRTGTNYGYTF. The DNA of the CDR3 is TGTGCCAGCAGCCCGCGGACAGGGACTAACTATGGCTACACCTTC.

This chain links TRBV5-1 with TRBJ2-2, with TRBD2 as a possible D gene (5 bases). Germline assignment: CDR1 SGHRS and CDR2 YFSETQ. The V and J ends lost 1 base and 0 bases respectively, with 10 bases between them. The CDR3 loop spans 16 amino acids. CDR3 bases: TGCGCCAGCAGCTTGTTATCGGGGTCGAACACCGGGGAGCTGTTTTTT. Its protein product is CASSLLSGSNTGELFF.

This chain links TRBV6-5 with TRBJ2-1; 7 bases map to TRBD2. Germline loops: CDR1 MNHEY, CDR2 SVGAGI. V shed 0 bases, J shed 9 bases, and the junction held 5 bases outside the gene matches. This CDR3 is 14 amino acids long. The CDR3 region has the DNA TGTGCCAGCAGTTACTCGAAACTAGCGAGTGAGCAGTTCTTC. It is translated as CASSYSKLASEQFF.

For the CDR3, the DNA is TGTGCCAGCAGTTTATATACGGTGCAGTTCTTC. The encoded protein is CASSLYTVQFF. V usage is TRBV12-3 or TRBV12-4 and J usage is TRBJ2-1; D not resolved. The V and J ends lost 2 bases and 12 bases respectively, with 8 bases between them. The CDR3 is 11 residues long.

V usage is TRBV6-1 and J usage is TRBJ2-2; tentative D call: TRBD2 (5 bases). V was trimmed by 0 bases and J by 5 bases, leaving 16 bases between them. The CDR3 runs 17 residues. Germline V gene sequence: CDR1 MNHNS, CDR2 SASEGT. The CDR3 protein is CASSEARAIPGTGELFF. The CDR3 bases are TGTGCCAGCAGTGAAGCGCGGGCTATTCCGGGTACCGGGGAGCTGTTTTTT.

In this sample, this clone turned up once. V usage is TRBV6-1 and J usage is TRBJ2-1, with 7 bases fitting TRBD2. The CDR3 length is 14 residues. The germline gives CDR1 MNHNS, CDR2 SASEGT. J lost 10 bases, V lost 2 bases, and 8 bases had no gene match. The CDR3 protein is CASSEPPTSREQFF. DNA for the CDR3: TGTGCCAGCAGTGAACCCCCGACTAGCCGGGAGCAGTTCTTC.

A single count supports this clone. Here the CDR3 DNA reads TGTGCCAGCTCCCGGGACCTAGCGGGGAACAATGAGCAGTTCTTC. Protein product: CASSRDLAGNNEQFF. This chain uses TRBV18 with TRBJ2-1; 9 nucleotides align to TRBD2. The CDR3 totals 15 residues. With 6 bases clipped from V and 5 bases from J, the junction kept 8 bases outside the gene matches. The germline CDR1 and CDR2 sequences are KGHSH and LQKENI.

This clone was seen a handful of times. The chain couples TRBV10-3 to TRBJ2-2, with 9 bases that match TRBD2. This CDR3 is built from 15 residues. The V segment lost 4 bases and the J segment 6 bases; nucleotides outside the gene matches: 6. Looked up from germline, CDR1 is ENHRY and CDR2 is SYGVKD. The CDR3 bases are TGTGCCATCAGTGGGGGCGGGAGGGTCTCCGGGGAGCTGTTTTTT. Translation gives CAISGGGRVSGELFF.

The rearrangement uses TRBV28 and TRBJ1-2; 9 nucleotides line up with TRBD1. Per germline, CDR1 MDHEN and CDR2 SYDVKM. V dropped 6 bases and J dropped 4; count of bases not matched to a gene: 6. This CDR3 spans 14 amino acids. The CDR3 bases are TGTGCCAGCAGCCCCGGGACAGGGACCTATGGCTACACCTTC. This gives the protein CASSPGTGTYGYTF.

This clone was seen more than once but under ten times. This chain joins TRBV7-9 and TRBJ2-1; TRBD1 might be the D (6 bases). This CDR3 comprises 14 residues. CDR1 is SEHNR, CDR2 FQNEAQ, per germline (reference sequence). Trimming took 5 bases from V and 5 from J, leaving 13 bases between them. The CDR3 is CASSPWTANNEQFF. The CDR3 nucleotides are TGTGCCAGCAGCCCGTGGACAGCCAACAATGAGCAGTTCTTC. Based on the CDR3 plus reference TRBV7-9 and TRBJ2-1, the full variable domain is DTGVSQNPRHKITKRGQNVTFRCDPISEHNRLYWYRQTLGQGPEFLTYFQNEAQLEKSRLLSDRFSAERPKGSFSTLEIQRTEQGDSAMYLCASSPWTANNEQFFGPGTRLTVL.

The DNA for the CDR3 is TGTGCCAGCAGCCGGACAGTCTCCTACGAGCAGTACTTC. Residues: CASSRTVSYEQYF. The rearrangement links TRBV3-1 (or the pseudogene TRBV3-2) to TRBJ2-7; TRBD1 is a possible D gene (6 bases). CDR3 length: 13 residues. CDR1 LGHDT and CDR2 YNNKEL come from the germline V gene (reference sequence). The V end lost 4 bases, the J end lost 0 bases, and 7 bases lay between the germline ends.

The CDR3 spells CASSRTSGSLTDTQYF. The CDR3 region has the DNA TGTGCCAGCAGCCGAACTAGCGGGAGTTTAACAGATACGCAGTATTTT. This chain joins TRBV27 and TRBJ2-3; TRBD2 aligns across 11 bases. Germline CDR1 and CDR2: MNHEY and SMNVEV (reference sequence). J lost 3 bases, V lost 6 bases, and 8 bases had no gene match. CDR3 length: 16 amino acids.

The rearrangement links TRBV5-1 to TRBJ2-2; D might be TRBD2 (5 bases). The CDR3 has 14 amino acids. The V gene lost 4 bases and the J gene lost 2 bases, with 9 bases spanning the gap. Germline lookup yields CDR1 SGHRS and CDR2 YFSETQ. The CDR3 DNA sequence: TGCGCCAGCAGCACGGACTTAAACACCGGGGAGCTGTTTTTT. Protein sequence: CASSTDLNTGELFF.

The rearrangement joins TRBV3-1 (or the pseudogene TRBV3-2) to TRBJ2-7; 7 nucleotides agree with TRBD2. This CDR3 contains 17 residues. Trimming at V came to 4 bases and at J to 2 bases, leaving 14 bases not matched to a gene. In germline, CDR1 is LGHDT, CDR2 YNNKEL (reference sequence). This chain's CDR3 is CASSRGTSATWAYEQYF. The CDR3 DNA is TGTGCCAGCAGCCGGGGAACTAGCGCTACCTGGGCCTACGAGCAGTACTTC.

The CDR3 sequence is CASRAGTGMETQYF. CDR3 in DNA: TGTGCCAGCAGGGCCGGGACAGGGATGGAGACCCAGTACTTC. The chain couples TRBV7-8 to TRBJ2-5; TRBD1 matches 9 bases. Germline CDR1 reads SGHVS; CDR2 reads FQNEAQ. The CDR3 totals 14 residues. With V trimmed by 6 bases and J by 5 bases, 7 bases remained unmatched. The variable domain in full, completed from reference TRBV7-8 and TRBJ2-5, reads GAGVSQSPRYKVAKRGQDVALRCDPISGHVSLFWYQQALGQGPEFLTYFQNEAQLDKSGLPSDRFFAERPEGSVSTLKIQRTQQEDSAVYLCASRAGTGMETQYFGPGTRLLVL.

The chain joins TRBV19 to TRBJ2-7; 8 bases match TRBD1. The CDR3 consists of 15 residues. Losses at the gene ends were 4 bases for V and 4 bases for J; bases not matched to a gene: 9. Germline-derived CDR1 and CDR2 are LNHDA and SQIVND (reference sequence). CDR3 coding DNA: TGTGCCAGTAGTAGGGGGGCAGGGGGCGAATACGAGCAGTACTTC. Protein product: CASSRGAGGEYEQYF.

The chain combines TRBV6-6 with TRBJ2-7; unclear D gene. V lost 7 bases and J lost 2, with 9 bases in between. Germline V gene sequence: CDR1 MNHNY, CDR2 SVGAGI (reference sequence). The CDR3 runs 12 residues. The CDR3 here is CASTKEPYEQYF. CDR3 nucleotides: TGTGCCAGCACAAAGGAGCCCTACGAGCAGTACTTC.

This clone occurred once. The chain carries TRBV5-1 and TRBJ2-5; 14 nucleotides align to TRBD2. Losses at the gene ends were 4 bases for V and 3 bases for J; bases not matched to a gene: 5. The CDR3 is 16 amino acids. Germline values: CDR1 SGHRS, CDR2 YFSETQ. The CDR3 coding sequence is TGCGCCAGCAGCGAAGGGACTAGCGGGAGAAAAGAGACCCAGTACTTC. This sequence encodes CASSEGTSGRKETQYF. Combining the CDR3 with reference TRBV5-1 and TRBJ2-5 gives the whole variable domain KAGVTQTPRYLIKTRGQQVTLSCSPISGHRSVSWYQQTPGQGLQFLFEYFSETQRNKGNFPGRFSGRQFSNSRSEMNVSTLELGDSALYLCASSEGTSGRKETQYFGPGTRLLVL.